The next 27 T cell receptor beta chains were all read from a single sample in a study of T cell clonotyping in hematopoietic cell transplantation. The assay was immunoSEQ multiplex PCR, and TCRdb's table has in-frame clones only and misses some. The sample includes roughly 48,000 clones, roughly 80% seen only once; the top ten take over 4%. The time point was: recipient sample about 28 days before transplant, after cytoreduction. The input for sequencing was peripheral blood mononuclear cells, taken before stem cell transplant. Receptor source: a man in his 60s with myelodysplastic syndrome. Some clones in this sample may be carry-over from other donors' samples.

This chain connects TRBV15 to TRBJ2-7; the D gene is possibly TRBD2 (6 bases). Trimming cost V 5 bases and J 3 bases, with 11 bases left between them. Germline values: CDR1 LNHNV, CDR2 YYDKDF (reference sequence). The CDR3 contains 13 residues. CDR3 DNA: TGTGCCACCAGCCGAGGGCGGGACTACGAGCAGTACTTC. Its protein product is CATSRGRDYEQYF. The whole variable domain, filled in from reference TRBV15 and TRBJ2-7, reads DAMVIQNPRYQVTQFGKPVTLSCSQTLNHNVMYWYQQKSSQAPKLLFHYYDKDFNNEADTPDNFQSRRPNTSFCFLDIRSPGLGDTAMYLCATSRGRDYEQYFGPGTRLTVT.

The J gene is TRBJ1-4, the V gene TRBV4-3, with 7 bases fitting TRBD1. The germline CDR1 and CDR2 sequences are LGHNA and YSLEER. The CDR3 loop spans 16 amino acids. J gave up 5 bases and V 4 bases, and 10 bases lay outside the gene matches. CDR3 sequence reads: CASSPKGGTANEKLFF. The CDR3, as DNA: TGCGCCAGCAGCCCAAAAGGGGGGACAGCGAATGAAAAACTGTTTTTT.

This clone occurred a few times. Here the CDR3 DNA reads TGTGCCAGTAGTATAGAAACAGGAGATCAGCCCCAGCATTTT. Translation gives CASSIETGDQPQHF. The chain carries TRBV19 and TRBJ1-5, with D perhaps TRBD1 (5 bases). V lost 0 bases and J lost 5, with 8 bases in between. Germline CDR1 reads LNHDA; CDR2 reads SQIVND (reference sequence). The CDR3 totals 14 residues. Based on the CDR3 plus reference TRBV19 and TRBJ1-5, the full variable domain is DGGITQSPKYLFRKEGQNVTLSCEQNLNHDAMYWYRQDPGQGLRLIYYSQIVNDFQKGDIAEGYSVSREKKESFPLTVTSAQKNPTAFYLCASSIETGDQPQHFGDGTRLSIL.

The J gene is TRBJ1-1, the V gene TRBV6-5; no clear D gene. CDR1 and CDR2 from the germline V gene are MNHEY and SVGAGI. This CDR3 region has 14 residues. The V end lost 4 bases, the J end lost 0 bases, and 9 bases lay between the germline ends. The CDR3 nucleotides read TGTGCCAGCAGTTTACAGCTTATGAACACTGAAGCTTTCTTT. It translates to CASSLQLMNTEAFF.

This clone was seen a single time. The CDR3 is CASSYSGRGELFF. The CDR3, as DNA: TGTGCCAGCAGTTACTCCGGTCGGGGGGAGCTGTTTTTT. The gene calls are TRBV6-5 and TRBJ2-2; D ambiguous. V lost 0 bases and J lost 8, with 7 bases in between. The CDR3 length is 13 residues. Per germline, CDR1 MNHEY and CDR2 SVGAGI.

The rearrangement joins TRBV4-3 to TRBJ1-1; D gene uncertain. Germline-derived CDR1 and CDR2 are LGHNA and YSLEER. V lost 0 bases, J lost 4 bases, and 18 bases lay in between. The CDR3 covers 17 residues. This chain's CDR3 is CASSQEPLSRLVTEAFF. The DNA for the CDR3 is TGCGCCAGCAGCCAAGAGCCCTTGTCACGGCTAGTCACTGAAGCTTTCTTT.

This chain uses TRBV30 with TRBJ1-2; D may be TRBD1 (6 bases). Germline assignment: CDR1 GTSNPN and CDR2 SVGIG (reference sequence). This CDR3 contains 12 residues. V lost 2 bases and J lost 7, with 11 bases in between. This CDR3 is CAWSLTGFGYTF. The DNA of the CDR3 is TGTGCCTGGAGTCTTACAGGGTTTGGCTACACCTTC.

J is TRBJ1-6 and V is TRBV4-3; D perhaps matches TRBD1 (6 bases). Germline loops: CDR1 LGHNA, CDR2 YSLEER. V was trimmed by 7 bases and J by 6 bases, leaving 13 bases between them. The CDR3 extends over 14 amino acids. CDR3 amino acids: CASNYRDRNSPLHF. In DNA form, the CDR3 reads TGCGCCAGCAACTACAGGGATCGTAATTCACCCCTCCACTTT.

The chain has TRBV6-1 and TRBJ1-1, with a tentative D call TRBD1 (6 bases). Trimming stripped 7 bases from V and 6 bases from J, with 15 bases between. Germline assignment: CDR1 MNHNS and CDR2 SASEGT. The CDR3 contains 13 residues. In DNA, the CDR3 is TGTGCCAGCACTTTACAGGGCAGCGCTGAAGCTTTCTTT. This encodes CASTLQGSAEAFF.

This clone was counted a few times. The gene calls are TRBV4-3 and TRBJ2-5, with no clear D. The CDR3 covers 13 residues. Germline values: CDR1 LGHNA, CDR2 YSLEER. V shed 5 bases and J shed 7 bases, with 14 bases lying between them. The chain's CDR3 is CASSYSGMGTQYF. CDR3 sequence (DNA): TGCGCCAGCAGCTACAGTGGCATGGGGACCCAGTACTTC.

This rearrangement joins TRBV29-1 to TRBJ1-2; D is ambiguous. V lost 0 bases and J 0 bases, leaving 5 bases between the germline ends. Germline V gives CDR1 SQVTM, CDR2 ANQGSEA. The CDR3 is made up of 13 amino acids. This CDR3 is CSVEDRTNYGYTF. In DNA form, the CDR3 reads TGCAGCGTTGAAGACAGGACTAACTATGGCTACACCTTC. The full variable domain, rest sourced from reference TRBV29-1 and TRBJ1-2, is SAVISQKPSRDICQRGTSLTIQCQVDSQVTMMFWYRQQPGQSLTLIATANQGSEATYESGFVIDKFPISRPNLTFSTLTVSNMSPEDSSIYLCSVEDRTNYGYTFGSGTRLTVV.

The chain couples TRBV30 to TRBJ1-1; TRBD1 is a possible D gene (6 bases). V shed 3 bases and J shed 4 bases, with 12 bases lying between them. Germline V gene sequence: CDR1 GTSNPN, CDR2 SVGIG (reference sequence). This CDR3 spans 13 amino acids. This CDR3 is CAWRGGAVTEAFF. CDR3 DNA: TGTGCCTGGAGGGGGGGGGCAGTCACTGAAGCTTTCTTT.

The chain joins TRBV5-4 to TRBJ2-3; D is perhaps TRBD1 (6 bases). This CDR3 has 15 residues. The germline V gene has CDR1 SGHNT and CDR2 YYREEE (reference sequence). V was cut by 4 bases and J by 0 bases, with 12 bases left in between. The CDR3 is CASSNGQTSTDTQYF. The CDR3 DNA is TGTGCCAGCAGCAATGGACAGACTAGCACAGATACGCAGTATTTT.

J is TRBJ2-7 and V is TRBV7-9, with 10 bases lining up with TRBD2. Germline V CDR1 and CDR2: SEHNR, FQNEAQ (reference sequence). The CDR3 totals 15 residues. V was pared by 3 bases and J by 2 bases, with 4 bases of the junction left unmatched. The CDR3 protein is CASSLSSGGAYEQYF. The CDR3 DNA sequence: TGTGCCAGCAGCTTGTCAAGCGGGGGGGCCTACGAGCAGTACTTC.

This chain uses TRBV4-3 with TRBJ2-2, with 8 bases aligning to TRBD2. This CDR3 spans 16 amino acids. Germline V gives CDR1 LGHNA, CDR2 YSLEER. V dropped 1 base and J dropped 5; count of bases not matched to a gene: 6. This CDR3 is CASSQVLAGRTGELFF. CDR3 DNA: TGCGCCAGCAGCCAAGTGCTAGCGGGTAGGACCGGGGAGCTGTTTTTT.

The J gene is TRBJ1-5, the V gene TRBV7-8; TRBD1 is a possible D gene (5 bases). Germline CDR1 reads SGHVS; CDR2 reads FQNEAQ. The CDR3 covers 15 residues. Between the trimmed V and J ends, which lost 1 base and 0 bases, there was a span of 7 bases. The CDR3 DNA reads TGTGCCAGCAGCTTAGTCAGGGATAGCAATCAGCCCCAGCATTTT. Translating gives CASSLVRDSNQPQHF.

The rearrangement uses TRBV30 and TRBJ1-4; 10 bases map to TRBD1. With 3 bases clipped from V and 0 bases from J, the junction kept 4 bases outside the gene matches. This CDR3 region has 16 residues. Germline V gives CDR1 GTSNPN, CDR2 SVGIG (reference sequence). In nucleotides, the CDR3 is TGTGCCTGGAGGGGGACAGGGGAACCAACTAATGAAAAACTGTTTTTT. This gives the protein CAWRGTGEPTNEKLFF.

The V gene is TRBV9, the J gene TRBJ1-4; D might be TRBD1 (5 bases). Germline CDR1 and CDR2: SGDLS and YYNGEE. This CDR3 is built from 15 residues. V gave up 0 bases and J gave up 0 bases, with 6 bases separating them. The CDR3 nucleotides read TGTGCCAGCAGCGTAGGGGGGGCAACTAATGAAAAACTGTTTTTT. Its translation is CASSVGGATNEKLFF. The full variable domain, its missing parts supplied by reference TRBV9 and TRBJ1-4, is DSGVTQTPKHLITATGQRVTLRCSPRSGDLSVYWYQQSLDQGLQFLIQYYNGEERAKGNILERFSAQQFPDLHSELNLSSLELGDSALYFCASSVGGATNEKLFFGSGTQLSVL.

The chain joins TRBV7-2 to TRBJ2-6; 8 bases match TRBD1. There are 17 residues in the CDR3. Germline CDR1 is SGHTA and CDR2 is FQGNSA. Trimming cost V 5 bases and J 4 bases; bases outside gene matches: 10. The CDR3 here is CASSQRTGTVGANVLTF. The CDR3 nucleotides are TGTGCCAGCAGCCAGCGGACAGGGACAGTCGGGGCCAACGTCCTGACTTTC.

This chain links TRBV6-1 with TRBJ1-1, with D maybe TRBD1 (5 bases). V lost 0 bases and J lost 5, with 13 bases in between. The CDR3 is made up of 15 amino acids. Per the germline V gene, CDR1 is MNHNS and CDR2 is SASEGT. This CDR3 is CASSEARAGKTEAFF. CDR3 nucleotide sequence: TGTGCCAGCAGTGAAGCGCGGGCAGGGAAGACTGAAGCTTTCTTT.

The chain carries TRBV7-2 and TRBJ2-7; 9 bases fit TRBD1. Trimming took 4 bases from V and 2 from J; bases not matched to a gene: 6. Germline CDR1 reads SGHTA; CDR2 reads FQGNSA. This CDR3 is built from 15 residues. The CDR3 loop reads CASSYLGTGPYEQYF. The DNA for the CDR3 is TGTGCCAGCAGCTACCTAGGGACAGGGCCCTACGAGCAGTACTTC.

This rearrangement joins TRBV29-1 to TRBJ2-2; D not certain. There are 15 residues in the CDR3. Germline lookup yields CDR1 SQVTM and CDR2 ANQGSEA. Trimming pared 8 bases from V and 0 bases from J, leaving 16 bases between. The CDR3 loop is CSYSDRAPNTGELFF. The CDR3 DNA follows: TGCAGCTATTCCGATAGGGCACCGAACACCGGGGAGCTGTTTTTT.

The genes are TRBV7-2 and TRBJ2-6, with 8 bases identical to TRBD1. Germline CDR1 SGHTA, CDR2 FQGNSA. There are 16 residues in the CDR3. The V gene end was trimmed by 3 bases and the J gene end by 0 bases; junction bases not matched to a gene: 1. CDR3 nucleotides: TGTGCCAGCAGCTTCGACAGGGGCTCTGGGGCCAACGTCCTGACTTTC. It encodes CASSFDRGSGANVLTF.

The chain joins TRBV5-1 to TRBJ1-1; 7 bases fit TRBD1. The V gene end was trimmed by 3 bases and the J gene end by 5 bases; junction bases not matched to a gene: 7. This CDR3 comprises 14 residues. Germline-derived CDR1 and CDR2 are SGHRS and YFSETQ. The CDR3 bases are TGCGCCAGCAGCTCCGAGGGGGCGCGAACTGAAGCTTTCTTT. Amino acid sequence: CASSSEGARTEAFF.

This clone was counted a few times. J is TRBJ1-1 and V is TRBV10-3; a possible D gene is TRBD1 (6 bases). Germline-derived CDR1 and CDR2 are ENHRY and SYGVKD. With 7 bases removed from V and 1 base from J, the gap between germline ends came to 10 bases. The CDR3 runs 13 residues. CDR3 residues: CAIKQQGNTEAFF. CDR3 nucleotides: TGTGCCATCAAACAACAGGGGAACACTGAAGCTTTCTTT.

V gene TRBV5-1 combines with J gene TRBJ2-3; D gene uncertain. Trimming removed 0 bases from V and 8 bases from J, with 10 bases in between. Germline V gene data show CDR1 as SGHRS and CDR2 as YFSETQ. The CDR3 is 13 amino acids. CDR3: CASSLADSGTQYF. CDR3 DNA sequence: TGCGCCAGCAGCTTGGCCGACTCGGGTACGCAGTATTTT.

The CDR3: CASSFGQGALYGYTF. DNA of the CDR3: TGTGCCAGCAGCTTTGGACAGGGGGCCCTCTATGGCTACACCTTC. The V and J genes are TRBV6-6 and TRBJ1-2, with 11 bases identical to TRBD1. The germline gives CDR1 MNHNY, CDR2 SVGAGI (reference sequence). This CDR3 region has 15 residues. J was trimmed by 4 bases and V by 6 bases; bases with no gene match: 7.